Ten or more counts support the clone carrying this T cell receptor beta chain. Its antigen is unknown. The data derive from a study of spatial heterogeneity in lung cancer. Study background: Available PBMC from follow-up, collected a median of about 2 years after resection, underwent sequencing. Study-wide results and caveats: Resection blood, more than follow-up blood, showed ubiquitous expanded tumor TCRs.

TCR cDNA molecules each had a unique molecular identifier. Via MiXCR, TCRdb re-called the 5' RACE reads, giving one row per CDR3 protein. There are about 52,000 distinct CDR3 sequences in the sample; roughly 8.1% occur only once, and around 33% lies in the top ten. The sample's time point: blood at routine non-recurrence follow-up after resection. Unsorted whole RNA from tumor, nontumor lung or frozen PBMC underwent sequencing. The length of the CDR3 is 14 residues. Germline V gene data show CDR1 as MGHRA and CDR2 as YSYEKL. Trimming took off 0 bases at V and 2 bases at J, with 5 bases between the two ends.

This receptor was obtained from a female donor with early-stage non-small cell lung cancer. The chain is built from TRBV4-1 and TRBJ1-3, with D possibly TRBD1 on 5 matching bases. The material was PBMCs, obtained at follow-up. CDR3 nucleotide sequence: TGCGCCAGCAGCCAAGAGGGGGCTGGAAACACCATATATTTT. Amino acid sequence: CASSQEGAGNTIYF.